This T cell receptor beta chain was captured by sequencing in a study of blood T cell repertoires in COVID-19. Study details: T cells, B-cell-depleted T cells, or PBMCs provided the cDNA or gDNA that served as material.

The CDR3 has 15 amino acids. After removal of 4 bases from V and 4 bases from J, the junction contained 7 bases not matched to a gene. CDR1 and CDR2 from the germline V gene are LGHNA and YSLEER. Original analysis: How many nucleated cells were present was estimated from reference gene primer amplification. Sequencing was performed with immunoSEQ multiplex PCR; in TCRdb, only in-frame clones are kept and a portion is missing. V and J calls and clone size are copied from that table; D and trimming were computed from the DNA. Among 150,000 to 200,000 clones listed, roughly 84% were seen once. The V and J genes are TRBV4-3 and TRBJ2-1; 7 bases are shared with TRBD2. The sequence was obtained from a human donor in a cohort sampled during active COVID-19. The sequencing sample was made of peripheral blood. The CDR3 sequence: CASSRELAAYNEQFF. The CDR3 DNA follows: TGCGCCAGCAGCCGTGAGCTAGCGGCATACAATGAGCAGTTCTTC.